This T cell receptor beta chain was identified during a study of T-cell reconstitution after alpha-beta-depleted transplantation in children. Study-wide points: Diversity of TCRbeta at day 60 was high in some patients, arising from surviving recipient T cells and thymic progenitors. Reportedly, roughly two months post-transplant, alpha-beta T cells arose from several hundred expanded graft clones. T-cell numbers and diversity one year post-transplant derived largely from freshly generated T cells.

Per the germline V gene, CDR1 is SQVTM and CDR2 is ANQGSEA. Deletions cut 7 bases from V and 5 bases from J, with 21 bases between. This CDR3 has 14 residues. This clonotype has ten or more counts. The target antigen is unknown. Researchers prepared the TCRbeta library using unique molecular identifiers, the study reports. TCRdb re-called the PCR reads through MiXCR, storing one row per CDR3 protein. The table has 700,000 to 850,000 distinct CDR3 sequences, about 16% seen once; the top ten hold about 4.6%. This sequence originates from a male patient between 5 and 17 years old who had a stem cell transplant for acute lymphoblastic leukemia, so the T cells may come from the graft donor. The source material was PBMCs, mostly from graft donor cells, sampled 360 days after TCRalphabeta/CD19-depleted stem cell transplant. The chain has TRBV29-1 and TRBJ2-7; either TRBD1 or TRBD2 may supply D (7 bases each). CDR3 protein: CSAWGGTAVDEQYF. The CDR3 bases are TGCAGCGCGTGGGGGGGGACAGCCGTTGACGAGCAGTACTTC.